This TCR beta chain was recovered during a study of Graves' ophthalmopathy and Graves' hyperthyroidism. Only one count was recorded for this clonotype. The authors amplified TCR beta CDR3 regions from RNA transcripts. First-round RT-PCR employed HTBI primers, with a second-round multiplex PCR after it. Each CDR3 protein gets one entry after TCRdb re-called the multiplex PCR reads with MiXCR. Of 400,000 to 500,000 distinct CDR3 sequences listed, around 21% were seen once; the top ten hold 2.5% to 3.5%. The sample taken for sequencing was peripheral blood. This clonotype was obtained from a woman in her late teens or twenties with stable Graves' hyperthyroidism.

CDR3 DNA: TGTGCCAGCAGCATGGACAGTCACTATGGCTACACCTTC. It is translated as CASSMDSHYGYTF. The V gene is TRBV12-3 or TRBV12-4, the J gene TRBJ1-2; maybe TRBD1 (6 bases). This CDR3 is built from 13 residues. V lost 6 bases and J 3 bases, leaving 11 bases between the germline ends.